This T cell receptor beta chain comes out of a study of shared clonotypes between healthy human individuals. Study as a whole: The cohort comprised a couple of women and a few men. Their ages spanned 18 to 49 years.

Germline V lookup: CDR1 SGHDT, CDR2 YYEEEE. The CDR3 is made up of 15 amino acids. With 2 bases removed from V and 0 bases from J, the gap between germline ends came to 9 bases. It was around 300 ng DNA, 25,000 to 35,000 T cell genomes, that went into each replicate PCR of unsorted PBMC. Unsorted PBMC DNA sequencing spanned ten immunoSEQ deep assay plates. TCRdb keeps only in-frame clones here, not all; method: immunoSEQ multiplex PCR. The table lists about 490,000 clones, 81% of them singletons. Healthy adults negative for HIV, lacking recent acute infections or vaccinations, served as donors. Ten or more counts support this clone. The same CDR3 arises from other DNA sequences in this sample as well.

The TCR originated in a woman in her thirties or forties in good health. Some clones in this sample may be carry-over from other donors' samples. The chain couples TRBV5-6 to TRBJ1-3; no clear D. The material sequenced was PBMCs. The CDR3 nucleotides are TGTGCCAGCAGCTTCCTGGGAAGCTCTGGAAACACCATATATTTT. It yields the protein CASSFLGSSGNTIYF.